Shown below are 28 T cell receptor beta chains from a single sample sequenced in a study of T-cell memory formation after mild COVID-19. TCRdb ran MiXCR on the 5' RACE reads and lists one entry per CDR3 protein. The profile covers 410,000 or so distinct CDR3 sequences, with roughly a quarter appearing a single time and approximately 14% taken by the ten largest. Sequences were obtained from PBMCs or a T cell subset sorted from them (not recorded which). These receptors were taken from an adult woman who had mild COVID-19 (a few samples of this study predate the infection). Cell type and time point are not known.

The chain uses TRBV9 and TRBJ2-1; 10 bases fit TRBD2. This CDR3 contains 17 residues. J was trimmed by 7 bases and V by 4 bases; bases with no gene match: 14. Per the germline V gene, CDR1 is SGDLS and CDR2 is YYNGEE. Written as DNA, the CDR3 is TGTGCCAGCAGCCCAAGGCTCTCCAGCGGGGGGGCGAATGAGCAGTTCTTC. It specifies CASSPRLSSGGANEQFF.

The chain couples TRBV7-9 to TRBJ1-4, with D unclear. This CDR3 contains 12 residues. V shed 1 base and J shed 13 bases, with 10 bases lying between them. Germline V lookup: CDR1 SEHNR, CDR2 FQNEAQ (reference sequence). CDR3 in amino acids: CASSLDPVGLFF. The CDR3 DNA sequence: TGTGCCAGCAGCTTAGACCCGGTGGGACTGTTTTTT.

V gene TRBV7-9 combines with J gene TRBJ2-7; D uncertain. Germline CDR1 SEHNR, CDR2 FQNEAQ (reference sequence). This CDR3 has 14 amino acids. The germline V and J ends were trimmed by 5 bases and 3 bases, with 14 bases remaining between them. The CDR3 coding sequence is TGTGCCAGCAGCCCACCCACTCCCGGCTACGAGCAGTACTTC. Protein: CASSPPTPGYEQYF. Filled out from reference TRBV7-9 and TRBJ2-7, the complete variable domain reads DTGVSQNPRHKITKRGQNVTFRCDPISEHNRLYWYRQTLGQGPEFLTYFQNEAQLEKSRLLSDRFSAERPKGSFSTLEIQRTEQGDSAMYLCASSPPTPGYEQYFGPGTRLTVT.

The chain employs TRBV5-1 and TRBJ2-7; D may be TRBD1 (6 bases). In germline, CDR1 is SGHRS, CDR2 YFSETQ. The CDR3 has 14 amino acids. V was trimmed by 0 bases and J by 6 bases, leaving 13 bases between them. CDR3 loop: CASSLGQGMGEQYF. The CDR3 coding sequence is TGCGCCAGCAGCTTGGGTCAGGGGATGGGCGAGCAGTACTTC.

The CDR3 DNA reads TGTGTGGGCTATCAGCCCCAGCATTTT. Protein: CVGYQPQHF. The V gene is TRBV7-9, the J gene TRBJ1-5; D gene ambiguous. Germline CDR1 reads SEHNR; CDR2 reads FQNEAQ (reference sequence). CDR3 size: 9 residues.

This chain uses TRBV27 with TRBJ2-1; TRBD2 agrees at 12 bases. V lost 3 bases and J lost 6; bases outside the gene matches: 15. The CDR3 loop spans 19 amino acids. Germline V gene lookup returns CDR1 MNHEY and CDR2 SMNVEV (reference sequence). Here the CDR3 reads CASSLGSASGRGRINEQFF. Here the CDR3 DNA reads TGTGCCAGCAGTTTGGGGTCAGCTAGCGGGAGGGGGAGGATCAATGAGCAGTTCTTC.

The chain combines TRBV5-1 with TRBJ1-6; 7 positions agree with TRBD1. The CDR3 contains 14 residues. Per the germline V gene, CDR1 is SGHRS and CDR2 is YFSETQ. Germline trimming cut 6 bases from V and 8 bases from J; bases unmatched to any gene: 8. DNA for the CDR3: TGCGCCAGCACCCTTCGACAGGGCGATTCACCCCTCCACTTT. This codes for CASTLRQGDSPLHF. Using reference TRBV5-1 and TRBJ1-6 for the parts outside the CDR3, the full variable domain is KAGVTQTPRYLIKTRGQQVTLSCSPISGHRSVSWYQQTPGQGLQFLFEYFSETQRNKGNFPGRFSGRQFSNSRSEMNVSTLELGDSALYLCASTLRQGDSPLHFGNGTRLTVT.

This clonotype was detected a few times. This chain connects TRBV13 to TRBJ2-2; 8 bases line up with TRBD2. CDR3 length: 14 amino acids. The germline V gene encodes CDR1 PRHDT and CDR2 FYEKMQ (reference sequence). V shed 6 bases and J 5 bases; nucleotides not matched to a gene: 5. The CDR3 DNA is TGTGCCAGCAGTTCACAGCGGGGGACCGGGGAGCTGTTTTTT. This codes for CASSSQRGTGELFF.

This clonotype was seen only a few times. The rearrangement uses TRBV7-9 and TRBJ2-1; maybe TRBD1 (6 bases). The J call may be in error: the DNA end matches TRBJ2-7 better. This CDR3 is built from 17 residues. CDR1 SEHNR and CDR2 FQNEAQ come from the germline V gene (reference sequence). CDR3 in DNA: TGTGCCAGCAGCAACACTGGGGTGGGGGACATCGGCTACGAGCAGTACTTC. Protein sequence: CASSNTGVGDIGYEQYF.

V gene TRBV2 combines with J gene TRBJ2-2, with 7 bases lining up with TRBD2. The CDR3 length is 16 residues. Germline V CDR1 and CDR2: SNHLY, FYNNEI. Trimming took 6 bases from V and 2 from J; bases not matched to a gene: 9. Here the CDR3 DNA reads TGTGCCAGCAGGGACGTCGGGACTATTAACACCGGGGAGCTGTTTTTT. Its translation is CASRDVGTINTGELFF. Complete variable domain (other parts from reference TRBV2 and TRBJ2-2): EPEVTQTPSHQVTQMGQEVILRCVPISNHLYFYWYRQILGQKVEFLVSFYNNEISEKSEIFDDQFSVERPDGSNFTLKIRSTKLEDSAMYFCASRDVGTINTGELFFGEGSRLTVL.

V is TRBV29-1 and J is TRBJ2-2, with 7 bases identical to TRBD1. CDR3 size: 14 residues. V shed 4 bases and J 3 bases; nucleotides not matched to a gene: 5. Germline CDR1 SQVTM, CDR2 ANQGSEA. The CDR3 spells CSVGGQRYTGELFF. Written as DNA, the CDR3 is TGCAGCGTTGGGGGACAGAGATACACCGGGGAGCTGTTTTTT.

This chain joins TRBV5-4 and TRBJ2-5, with a weak D call TRBD1 (6 bases). This CDR3 comprises 14 residues. Trimming removed 3 bases from V and 1 base from J, with 10 bases in between. Germline-derived CDR1 and CDR2 are SGHNT and YYREEE (reference sequence). The CDR3 bases are TGTGCCAGCAGCTCGGGACACATCCAAGAGACCCAGTACTTC. Its protein is CASSSGHIQETQYF.

J is TRBJ1-1 and V is TRBV19, with D unresolved. This CDR3 has 13 residues. CDR1 is LNHDA and CDR2 is SQIVND in the germline V gene (reference sequence). The V end lost 7 bases, the J end lost 3 bases, and 12 bases lay between the germline ends. CDR3 protein: CASTARRDTEAFF. For the CDR3, the DNA is TGTGCCAGTACGGCGAGGCGGGACACTGAAGCTTTCTTT.

This clonotype was observed a handful of times. This CDR3 is CASSLGQGRGLTGELFF. The CDR3 DNA follows: TGTGCCAGCAGTCTAGGGCAGGGTCGGGGGCTAACCGGGGAGCTGTTTTTT. The rearrangement uses TRBV27 and TRBJ2-2; D is tentatively TRBD1 or TRBD2 (6 bases each). V was trimmed by 5 bases and J by 5 bases, leaving 21 bases between them. The CDR3 covers 17 residues. Germline loops: CDR1 MNHEY, CDR2 SMNVEV (reference sequence).

The chain recombines TRBV4-1 with TRBJ1-1; 9 bases agree with TRBD1. The CDR3 loop spans 15 amino acids. V lost 3 bases to trimming and J lost 2 bases; unmatched junction nucleotides: 4. Germline CDR1 reads MGHRA; CDR2 reads YSYEKL. The chain's CDR3 is CASSQDRGPNTEAFF. The CDR3 DNA follows: TGCGCCAGCAGCCAGGACAGGGGCCCTAACACTGAAGCTTTCTTT.

The chain recombines TRBV7-2 with TRBJ1-4; no clear D gene. Per germline, CDR1 SGHTA and CDR2 FQGNSA. The CDR3 runs 14 residues. V lost 2 bases and J lost 5, with 9 bases in between. CDR3 nucleotides: TGTGCCAGCAGCTTAATCCCAGTAAATGAAAAACTGTTTTTT. This sequence encodes CASSLIPVNEKLFF.

This clonotype has only a few counts. The rearrangement joins TRBV6-5 to TRBJ2-1, with 7 positions matching TRBD2. Germline loops: CDR1 MNHEY, CDR2 SVGAGI. The CDR3 covers 15 residues. V was clipped by 6 bases and J by 0 bases; unmatched bases: 5. As DNA, the CDR3 is TGTGCCAGCAGGATCGGGAGGAGCTCCTACAATGAGCAGTTCTTC. It codes for CASRIGRSSYNEQFF.

The chain has TRBV2 and TRBJ2-5; D possibly corresponds to TRBD1 (6 bases). Germline CDR1 SNHLY, CDR2 FYNNEI. V was trimmed by 6 bases and J by 2 bases, leaving 10 bases between them. CDR3 length: 13 residues. CDR3 bases: TGTGCCAGCAGCGAGACAGGACAAGAGACCCAGTACTTC. Translating it yields CASSETGQETQYF.

This clonotype has a handful of counts. The genes are TRBV12-3 or TRBV12-4 and TRBJ1-2; D is ambiguous. This CDR3 region has 11 residues. The V gene lost 7 bases and the J gene lost 7 bases, with 10 bases spanning the gap. The CDR3 bases are TGTGCCAGCACCTCGGGAGGTGGCTACACCTTC. Residues: CASTSGGGYTF.

The chain links TRBV12-3 or TRBV12-4 to TRBJ2-2, with TRBD1 identical over 8 bases. The CDR3 runs to 15 residues. Unmatched junction bases numbered 5, after V lost 5 bases and J lost 3 bases. Here the CDR3 reads CASSQGARDTGELFF. CDR3 DNA sequence: TGTGCCAGCAGTCAGGGGGCGCGGGACACCGGGGAGCTGTTTTTT.

This clonotype has a single count. The chain links TRBV6-2 or TRBV6-3 to TRBJ1-5; D gene ambiguous. V gave up 5 bases and J gave up 3 bases, with 8 bases separating them. The CDR3 loop spans 13 amino acids. Germline-derived CDR1 and CDR2 are MNHEY and SVGEGT. DNA for the CDR3: TGTGCCAGCAGTCAGTGGGTCAATCAGCCCCAGCATTTT. It translates to CASSQWVNQPQHF.

This clonotype was seen many times. The chain employs TRBV3-1 and TRBJ1-2; TRBD1 is a possible D gene (6 bases). Germline CDR1 reads LGHDT; CDR2 reads YNNKEL (reference sequence). The CDR3 length is 14 residues. Trimming took off 0 bases at V and 4 bases at J, with 9 bases between the two ends. CDR3 nucleotide sequence: TGTGCCAGCAGCCAAGAAGACAGGTTCTATGGCTACACCTTC. It codes for CASSQEDRFYGYTF.

The genes are TRBV12-3 or TRBV12-4 and TRBJ1-3; D unresolved. This CDR3 is built from 10 residues. V lost 2 bases to trimming and J lost 15 bases, with 8 bases between them. In DNA form, the CDR3 reads TGTGCCAGCAGTTTAAAGGTCCCATATTTT. This sequence encodes CASSLKVPYF.

This clonotype was observed a handful of times. V is TRBV24-1 and J is TRBJ2-5; D gene ambiguous. V lost 6 bases to trimming and J lost 7 bases, with 20 bases between them. This CDR3 is built from 15 residues. CDR1 is KGHDR and CDR2 is SFDVKD in the germline V gene. CDR3 nucleotide sequence: TGTGCCACCAGTTCCTCCAAGATCGGCCTTGTGACCCAGTACTTC. This gives the protein CATSSSKIGLVTQYF.

This chain connects TRBV6-5 to TRBJ2-1; 13 nucleotides agree with TRBD2. Looked up from germline, CDR1 is MNHEY and CDR2 is SVGAGI. The ends lost 5 bases at V and 8 bases at J; junction bases unmatched: 9. The CDR3 loop spans 16 amino acids. The CDR3 loop reads CASSDPGLAGEYEQFF. Here the CDR3 DNA reads TGTGCCAGCAGTGACCCCGGACTAGCGGGGGAGTATGAGCAGTTCTTC.

This clonotype occurred a few times. V and J are TRBV7-9 and TRBJ1-2; D uncertain. There are 15 residues in the CDR3. Germline CDR1 reads SEHNR; CDR2 reads FQNEAQ (reference sequence). V dropped 1 base and J dropped 6 bases, with 15 bases sitting between them. CDR3 coding DNA: TGTGCCAGCAGCTTAGGTGCCGCCGGACTCCATGGCTACACCTTC. It yields the protein CASSLGAAGLHGYTF.

This clonotype showed up just a few times. The CDR3 DNA reads as TGCAGTGCTCCCAAAGCGGGAGCGGCCCGCAATGAGCAGTTCTTC. It yields the protein CSAPKAGAARNEQFF. This chain uses TRBV20-1 with TRBJ2-1; TRBD2 matches 8 bases. J gave up 6 bases and V 5 bases, and 12 bases lay outside the gene matches. Germline-derived CDR1 and CDR2 are DFQATT and SNEGSKA (reference sequence). There are 15 residues in the CDR3.

The rearrangement links TRBV5-1 to TRBJ1-1; D not certain. The germline CDR1 and CDR2 sequences are SGHRS and YFSETQ. This CDR3 spans 11 amino acids. Between the trimmed V and J ends, which lost 3 bases and 12 bases, there was a span of 12 bases. The CDR3 loop reads CASSSGLDPFF. Here the CDR3 DNA reads TGCGCCAGCAGCTCGGGTCTTGATCCTTTCTTT.